These 4 T cell receptor beta chains came from one sample sequenced in a study of OX40 agonist ivuxolimab in advanced cancers. Clones were sequenced by immunoSEQ multiplex PCR, and TCRdb holds only the in-frame ones, with some missing. The repertoire holds about 100,000 clones, with approximately 87% as singletons. Sequencing used CD4+ or CD8+ T cells sorted from blood, obtained in a trial of the OX40 agonist ivuxolimab. The receptors originated from an adult with an advanced solid tumor such as melanoma, head and neck, liver or kidney cancer.

CDR3 sequence (DNA): TGTGCCAGCAGTGTGAGGGAGCAGTACTTC. Encoded protein: CASSVREQYF. The V call is TRBV2, the J call TRBJ2-7; D is unclear. The CDR3 consists of 10 residues. V lost 4 bases to trimming and J lost 7 bases, with 5 bases between them. The germline V gene has CDR1 SNHLY and CDR2 FYNNEI.

The rearrangement links TRBV4-3 to TRBJ2-3; D not certain. Germline V CDR1 and CDR2: LGHNA, YSLEER. V lost 2 bases and J 1 base, leaving 10 bases between the germline ends. This CDR3 region has 15 residues. CDR3 in amino acids: CASSQSGTRTDTQYF. The CDR3 DNA reads as TGCGCCAGCAGCCAATCAGGAACTCGCACAGATACGCAGTATTTT.

The genes are TRBV4-3 and TRBJ2-3; 13 bases are shared with TRBD2. The germline V gene encodes CDR1 LGHNA and CDR2 YSLEER. This CDR3 has 17 residues. The V segment lost 0 bases and the J segment 5 bases; nucleotides outside the gene matches: 5. The DNA of the CDR3 is TGCGCCAGCAGCCAAGATTGGACTAGCGGGAGAGGAGATACGCAGTATTTT. Its translation: CASSQDWTSGRGDTQYF.

The chain combines TRBV7-9 with TRBJ1-3; no clear D gene. Per the germline V gene, CDR1 is SEHNR and CDR2 is FQNEAQ (reference sequence). The CDR3 has 16 residues. V was cut by 5 bases and J by 0 bases, with 14 bases left in between. The CDR3, as DNA: TGTGCCAGCAGCCCCCTCGGGCCCGTCTCTGGAAACACCATATATTTT. This gives the protein CASSPLGPVSGNTIYF.